This T cell receptor beta chain was obtained from a study of vaccination and CD4 T cells after COVID-19 (dated by TCRdb to 2021 to 2024). General notes on the study: The convalescent cohort comprised six males and four females, including two Hispanic individuals, seven Caucasians, two Asians and one multiracial person. Overlapping spike peptide pools from SARS-CoV-2 and from the common cold coronaviruses HCoV-NL63, HCoV-OC43 and HCoV-229E were used as culture stimuli. At the TCR clonotype level, an earlier paper using these donors assessed memory CD4+ T cell crossreactivity between SARS-CoV-2 and common cold coronavirus spike proteins. Post-vaccine blood samples were collected a median of around 70 days after the second vaccine dose, ranging from about 13 to 241 days. In ten to eleven COVID-19 convalescent patients and several infection-naive healthy vaccine recipients, the spike-specific CD4+ TCR repertoire before mRNA vaccination was compared with the repertoire after mRNA vaccination. Post-COVID blood samples from convalescent patients were collected a median of 101 days after diagnosis, with a range of 35 to 161 days. Control cultures received a CEFX viral epitope pool as the positive control, an HIV-1 Nef peptide pool as the negative control, or no peptide. Participants received two doses of either the Pfizer-BioNTech BNT162b2 vaccine (n=8) or the Moderna mRNA-1273 vaccine (n=2). The full study reports these points: Only a relatively small number of convalescent patients were included in the study, and early timepoints following natural infection were not analyzed. The median number of SARS-CoV-2-reactive clonotypes rose from under 25 after infection to a few dozen after vaccination, but the change was not significant. In convalescent patients, nearly all vaccine-specific clones (304 of 307) were found to be mono-reactive for SARS-CoV-2 spike rather than cross-reactive with common cold coronaviruses. In convalescent patients, a median around 85% of post-vaccine SARS-CoV-2-reactive clones were detected only after vaccination, and vaccine-specific priming was suggested by this finding.

What the treatment or condition label conveys for this sample: approximately 9-day PBMC culture with coronavirus spike peptide pools or control peptides (ViraFEST assay). CD4+ T cells from unexposed donors were collected before the COVID-19 pandemic (2011-2018). To expand antigen-specific T cells with peptide pools and then pick out the expanded clonotypes through TCR sequencing, the study relied on the ViraFEST assay. PBMCs were cultured at two million per well in IMDM supplemented with about 5% human AB serum and roughly 10 IU/ml IL-2, with approximately 10 ug/ml peptide pools added. Half of the culture medium was replaced with fresh IL-2-containing medium on days 3 and 7. After roughly 9 days of culture, CD4+ T cells were isolated by negative selection with the EasySep CD4+ T cell isolation kit. Unexposed donor CD4+ T cells were tested for reactivity to SARS-CoV-2 S and N and four common cold coronavirus spike pools, as cell number allowed. Ficoll-Paque Plus gradient centrifugation was used to isolate PBMCs from whole blood, and the isolated PBMCs were then either used fresh or cryopreserved at -140C. In general, triplicate wells were set up for every culture condition. The leukapheresis product for the unexposed donors was obtained through commercial purchase.

Libraries were built with PCR. DNA from cultured CD4+ T cells underwent TCR sequencing with the Oncomine TCR Beta short-read assay at the Johns Hopkins FTIC core. Genomic DNA was extracted from the cultured CD4+ T cells with the QIAamp micro DNA kit. Oncomine TCR Beta libraries from cultured CD4+ T cells were pooled with unique dual indexes and sequenced on an Illumina iSeq 100. The paper's data handling went like this. Non-productive sequences were removed, and CDR3s that did not start with C, did not end with F or W, or were shorter than 7 amino acids were discarded. The MANAFEST web application identified antigen-specific clonotypes by comparing peptide-stimulated wells against reference wells and other culture wells. Positive clones required FDR below 0.05, an odds ratio above 5, and productive frequency above 0.1% in at least two of three replicate wells. Clonotypes that were significantly expanded in both SARS-CoV-2 spike wells and at least one common cold coronavirus spike condition were defined as cross-reactive. CDR3 homology was assessed with Levenshtein distances (stringdist) and unrooted phylogenetic trees (ape) in R version 3.6.1. In TCRdb, the public reads were trimmed at Q25 with fastp and aligned with MiXCR, with productive beta chains retained. Rows matching on CDR3 protein sequence are summarized as one entry with the most common DNA and genes. The V and J calls follow TCRdb's processing rather than the paper's. Recorded for this sample are some 10,000 distinct CDR3 sequences; about 35% of them occurred a single time. Less than 20% of the sample goes to the ten largest clones.

The CDR3 numbers 16 residues from cysteine through phenylalanine. Here the CDR3 DNA is all that survives: 48 bases in frame from base 1. V has 4 bases trimmed and J has 4 bases trimmed; junction bases matching no gene number 11. The germline V gene specifies SGDLS as CDR1 and YYNGEE as CDR2. A remark on this clonotype: Its antigen remains unidentified. No base-level quality is on record; no much larger clone is a single base apart.

The sequenced material came from CD4+ T cells from blood, cultured in vitro. The origin of this receptor is a human donor in good health. The chain is encoded by TRBV9 joined to TRBJ2-5; the central 9 bases match TRBD1. Here is the DNA: TGTGCCAGCAGCCCTCGGACAGGGGAGGTTGGAGAGACCCAGTACTTC. It translates as CASSPRTGEVGETQYF.